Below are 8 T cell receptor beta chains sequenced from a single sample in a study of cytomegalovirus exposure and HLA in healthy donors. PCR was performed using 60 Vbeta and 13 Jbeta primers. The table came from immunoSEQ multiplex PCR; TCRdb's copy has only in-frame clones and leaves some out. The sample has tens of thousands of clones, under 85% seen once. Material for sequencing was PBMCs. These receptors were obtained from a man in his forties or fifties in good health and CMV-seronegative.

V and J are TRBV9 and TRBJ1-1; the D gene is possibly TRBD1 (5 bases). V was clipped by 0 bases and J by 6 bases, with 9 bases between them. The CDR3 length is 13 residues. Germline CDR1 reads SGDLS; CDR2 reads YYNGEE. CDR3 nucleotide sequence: TGTGCCAGCAGCGTAGATCAGGGTCCTGAAGCTTTCTTT. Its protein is CASSVDQGPEAFF.

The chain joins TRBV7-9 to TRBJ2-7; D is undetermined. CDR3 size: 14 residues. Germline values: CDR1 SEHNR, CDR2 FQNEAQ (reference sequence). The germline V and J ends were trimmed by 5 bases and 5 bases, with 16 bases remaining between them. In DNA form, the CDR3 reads TGTGCCAGCAGCGAACTCCTGCTCCGGGACGAGCAGTACTTC. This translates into CASSELLLRDEQYF. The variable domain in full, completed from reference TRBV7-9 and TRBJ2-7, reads DTGVSQNPRHKITKRGQNVTFRCDPISEHNRLYWYRQTLGQGPEFLTYFQNEAQLEKSRLLSDRFSAERPKGSFSTLEIQRTEQGDSAMYLCASSELLLRDEQYFGPGTRLTVT.

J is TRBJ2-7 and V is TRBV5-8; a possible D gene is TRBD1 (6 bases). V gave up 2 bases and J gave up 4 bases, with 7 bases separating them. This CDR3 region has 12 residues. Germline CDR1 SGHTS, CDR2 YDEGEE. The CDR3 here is CASSFRGYEQYF. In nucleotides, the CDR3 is TGTGCCAGCAGCTTCAGGGGTTACGAGCAGTACTTC.

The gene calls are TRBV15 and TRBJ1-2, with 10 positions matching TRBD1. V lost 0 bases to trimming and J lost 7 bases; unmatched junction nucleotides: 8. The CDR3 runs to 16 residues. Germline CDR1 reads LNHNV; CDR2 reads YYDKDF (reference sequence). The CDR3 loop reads CATSRETTGGNAGYTF. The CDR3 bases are TGTGCCACCAGCAGAGAGACGACAGGGGGCAACGCTGGCTACACCTTC.

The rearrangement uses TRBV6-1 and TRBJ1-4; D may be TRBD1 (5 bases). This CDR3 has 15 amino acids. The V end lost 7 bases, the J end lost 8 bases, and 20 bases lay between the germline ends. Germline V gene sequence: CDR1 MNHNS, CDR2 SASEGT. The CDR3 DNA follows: TGTGCCAGCACTACACGGACCATAGCAGGGGAAAAACTGTTTTTT. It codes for CASTTRTIAGEKLFF.

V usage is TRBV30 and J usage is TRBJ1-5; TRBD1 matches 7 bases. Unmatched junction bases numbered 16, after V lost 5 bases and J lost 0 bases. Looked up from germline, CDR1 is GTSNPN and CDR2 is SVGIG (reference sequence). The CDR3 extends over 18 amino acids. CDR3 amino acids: CAWAPRWQGVNSNQPQHF. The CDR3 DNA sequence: TGTGCCTGGGCCCCGCGATGGCAGGGGGTTAATAGCAATCAGCCCCAGCATTTT.

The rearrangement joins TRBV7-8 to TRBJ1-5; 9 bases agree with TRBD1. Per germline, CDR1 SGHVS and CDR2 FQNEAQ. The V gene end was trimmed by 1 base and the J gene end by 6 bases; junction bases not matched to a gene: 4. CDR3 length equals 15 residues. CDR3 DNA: TGTGCCAGCAGCTTAGTCACAGGGGGCCGTCAGCCCCAGCATTTT. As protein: CASSLVTGGRQPQHF.

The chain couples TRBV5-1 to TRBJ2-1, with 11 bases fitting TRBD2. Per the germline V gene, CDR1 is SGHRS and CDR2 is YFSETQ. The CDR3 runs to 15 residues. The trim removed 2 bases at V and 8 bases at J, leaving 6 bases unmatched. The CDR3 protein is CASSFSGGAGDEQFF. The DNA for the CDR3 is TGCGCCAGCAGCTTTAGCGGGGGGGCCGGAGATGAGCAGTTCTTC.